The entry below gives a single TCR beta chain sequence along with its context. The antigen is undetermined. The data stem from a study of T cell repertoires in cytomegalovirus infection. Study-wide findings and caveats: In two of eight donors, the top clonotype was HLA-C-restricted CMV-specific.

TCRdb reprocessed the reads via MiXCR and lists one record per CDR3 protein. Of a few hundred thousand distinct CDR3 sequences in the sample, 15% to 20% are singletons; the top ten hold 12%. The CDR3 contains 17 residues. Germline assignment: CDR1 KGHSH and CDR2 LQKENI. V lost 2 bases to trimming and J lost 5 bases, with 22 bases between them. The receptor was isolated from a human donor in good health (CMV status not recorded). Some clones in this sample may be carry-over from other donors' samples. V and J are TRBV18 and TRBJ2-7; possible D gene TRBD2, 6 bases. Sequences were obtained from PBMCs. The chain's CDR3 is CASSPFGGISSRNEQYF. CDR3 in DNA: TGTGCCAGCTCACCATTTGGAGGGATTAGTAGTAGAAACGAGCAGTACTTC. Filled out from reference TRBV18 and TRBJ2-7, the complete variable domain reads NAGVMQNPRHLVRRRGQEARLRCSPMKGHSHVYWYRQLPEEGLKFMVYLQKENIIDESGMPKERFSAEFPKEGPSILRIQQVVRGDSAAYFCASSPFGGISSRNEQYFGPGTRLTVT.